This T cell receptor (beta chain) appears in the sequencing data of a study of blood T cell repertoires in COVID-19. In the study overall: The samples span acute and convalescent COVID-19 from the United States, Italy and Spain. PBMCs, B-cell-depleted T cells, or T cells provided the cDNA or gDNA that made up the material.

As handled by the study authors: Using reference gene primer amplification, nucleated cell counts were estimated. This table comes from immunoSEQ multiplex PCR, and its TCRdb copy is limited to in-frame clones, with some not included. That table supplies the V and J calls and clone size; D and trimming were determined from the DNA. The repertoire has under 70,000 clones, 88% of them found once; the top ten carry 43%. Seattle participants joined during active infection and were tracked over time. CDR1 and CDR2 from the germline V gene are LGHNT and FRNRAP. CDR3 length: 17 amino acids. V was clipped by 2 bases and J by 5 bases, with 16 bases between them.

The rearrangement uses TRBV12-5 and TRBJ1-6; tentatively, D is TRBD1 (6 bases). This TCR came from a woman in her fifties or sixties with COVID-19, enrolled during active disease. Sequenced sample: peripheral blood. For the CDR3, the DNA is TGTGCTAGTGGTTTGTCGAACAGGGCGATAAATAATTCACCCCTCCACTTT. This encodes CASGLSNRAINNSPLHF.